This T cell receptor (beta chain) comes out of a study of T cells in tumors after PD-1 blockade (dated by TCRdb to the late 2010s). Some background on the complete study: Prior checkpoint blockade, systemic immunosuppressant use, and recent radiotherapy or other anti-cancer therapy within 4 weeks were grounds for patient exclusion. The study performed paired single-cell RNA and TCR sequencing on site-matched tumors from BCC or SCC patients before and after anti-PD-1 therapy. A subset of patients also received ongoing daily vismodegib 150 mg during anti-PD-1 treatment. RECIST version 1.1 was used to evaluate clinical response. An average of approximately 120,000 TCR templates (range roughly 24,000-290,000) and around 36,000 unique clonotypes was obtained for peripheral blood samples. Patients were treated with either pembrolizumab 200 mg every 3 weeks or cemiplimab 350 mg every 2 weeks. To compare clonotypes in blood versus tumor, bulk TCR sequencing was run on under eleven peripheral blood samples drawn from four to six patients. Overall study results and their limits: Around 41% of tumor TCR clonotypes were found in blood, and some novel exhausted tumor clones appeared in pre-treatment blood, suggesting peripheral recruitment. Where the novel T cell clones came from was not determined, and possible sources could include lymphoid organs or rare unexpanded clones inside the tumor or in the tumor periphery.

The immunoSEQ platform was used for deep TCRbeta sequencing. In the original analysis: For further analysis, only productive rearrangements were exported out of the immunoSEQ Analyzer. T cell phenotypes were assigned to bulk TCRbeta clonotypes by matching to single-cell RNA+TCR-seq clones sharing the same TCRbeta sequence. Tumor enrichment of a clone was calculated by dividing the clone's tumor frequency by the clone's PBMC frequency, both taken from bulk TCR sequencing. TCRs were grouped by GLIPH into specificity groups, defined as clusters of distinct TCRs likely recognizing common antigens via shared CDR3 motifs. TCRdb retrieved this table from immuneACCESS and kept in-frame rearrangements only. Not all clones are present; in checked studies, unresolved V genes account for under half, and no reason is known for the remainder. D and trimming come from the DNA, and the V and J calls and clone size come from that table. This sample is represented by 15,000 to 20,000 clones; over 75% of them were singletons. The ten largest account for approximately 24% of the sample.

For bulk TCRbeta sequencing, genomic DNA was extracted from tumor biopsies or peripheral blood, and input amounts ranged from roughly 550 ng to 6,004 ng. Every patient had histologically proven advanced or metastatic basal or squamous cell carcinoma and was a poor candidate for surgical resection. Of the ten or so patients making up the basal cell carcinoma cohort, 8 underwent bulk tumor TCR sequencing. Remarks on this clone: The antigen this receptor binds is unknown. Base qualities are not provided; no much larger clone lies one nucleotide away.

This sequence originates from a human donor with advanced basal cell or squamous cell carcinoma (not recorded which). The source was PBMCs, collected after anti-PD-1 therapy.

The CDR3 has the sequence CASSAGTARDGYTF. The DNA sequence is as follows: TGTGCCAGCAGTGCAGGGACTGCCAGGGATGGCTACACCTTC. The sequence joins TRBV6-4 to TRBJ1-2, and perhaps TRBD1 as D gene, on 5 matching bases. CDR1 and CDR2 are drawn from the germline V gene: MRHNA, SNTAGT. V is reduced by 4 bases and J by 6 bases, leaving a spacing of 15 bases between them. Spanning cysteine to phenylalanine, the CDR3 consists of 14 amino acids. The sequence is cut down to CDR3 DNA, 42 bases in frame from base 1.